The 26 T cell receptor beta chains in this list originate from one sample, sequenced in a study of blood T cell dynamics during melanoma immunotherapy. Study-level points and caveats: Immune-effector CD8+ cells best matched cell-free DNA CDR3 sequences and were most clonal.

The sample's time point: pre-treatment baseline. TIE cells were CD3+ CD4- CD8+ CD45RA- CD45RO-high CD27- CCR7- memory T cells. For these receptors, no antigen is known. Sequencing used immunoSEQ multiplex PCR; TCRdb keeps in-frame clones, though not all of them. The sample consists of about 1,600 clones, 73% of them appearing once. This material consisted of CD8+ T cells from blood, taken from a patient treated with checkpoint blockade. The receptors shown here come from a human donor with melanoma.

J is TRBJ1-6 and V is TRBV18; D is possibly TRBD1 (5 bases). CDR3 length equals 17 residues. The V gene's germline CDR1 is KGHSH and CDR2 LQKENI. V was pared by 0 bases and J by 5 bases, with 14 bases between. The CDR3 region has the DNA TGTGCCAGCTCACCACCTGGGGGACTGCCACATAATTCACCCCTCCACTTT. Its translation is CASSPPGGLPHNSPLHF.

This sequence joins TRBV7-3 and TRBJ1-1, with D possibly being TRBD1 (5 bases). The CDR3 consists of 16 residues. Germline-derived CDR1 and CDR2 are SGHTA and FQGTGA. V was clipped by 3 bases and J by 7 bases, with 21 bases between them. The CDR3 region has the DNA TGTGCCAGCAGCTTGGCAGGGTGGGCCCCCGGGCGTGAAGCTTTCTTT. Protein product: CASSLAGWAPGREAFF.

CDR3 coding DNA: TGTGCCAGCAGTTTATTGGGCGGGGAGGGGTTAGGGTTCTATGGCTACACCTTC. Translating it yields CASSLLGGEGLGFYGYTF. This rearrangement joins TRBV27 to TRBJ1-2, with a weak D call TRBD1 (5 bases). V lost 1 base and J 4 bases, leaving 22 bases between the germline ends. The CDR3 loop spans 18 amino acids. Per the germline V gene, CDR1 is MNHEY and CDR2 is SMNVEV (reference sequence).

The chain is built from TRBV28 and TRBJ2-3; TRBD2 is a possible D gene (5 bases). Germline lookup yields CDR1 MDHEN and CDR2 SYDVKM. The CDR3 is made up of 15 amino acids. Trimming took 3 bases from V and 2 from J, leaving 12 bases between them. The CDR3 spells CASSFRTPTTDTQYF. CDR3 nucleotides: TGTGCCAGCAGTTTCCGGACTCCAACCACAGATACGCAGTATTTT. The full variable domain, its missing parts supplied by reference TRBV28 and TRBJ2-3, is DVKVTQSSRYLVKRTGEKVFLECVQDMDHENMFWYRQDPGLGLRLIYFSYDVKMKEKGDIPEGYSVSREKKERFSLILESASTNQTSMYLCASSFRTPTTDTQYFGPGTRLTVL.

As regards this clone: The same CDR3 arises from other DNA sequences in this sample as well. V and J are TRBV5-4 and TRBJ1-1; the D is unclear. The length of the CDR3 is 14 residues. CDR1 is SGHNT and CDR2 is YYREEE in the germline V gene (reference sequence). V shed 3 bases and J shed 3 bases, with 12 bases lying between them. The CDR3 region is CASSSQTEDTEAFF. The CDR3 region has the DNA TGTGCCAGCAGCTCGCAGACTGAGGACACTGAAGCTTTCTTT.

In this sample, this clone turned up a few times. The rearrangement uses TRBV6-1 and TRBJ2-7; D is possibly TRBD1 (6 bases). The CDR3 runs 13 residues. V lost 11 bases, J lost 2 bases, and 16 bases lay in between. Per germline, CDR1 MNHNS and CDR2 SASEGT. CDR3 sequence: CAAATGHTYEQYF. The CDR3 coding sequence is TGTGCCGCGGCAACGGGACACACCTACGAGCAGTACTTC.

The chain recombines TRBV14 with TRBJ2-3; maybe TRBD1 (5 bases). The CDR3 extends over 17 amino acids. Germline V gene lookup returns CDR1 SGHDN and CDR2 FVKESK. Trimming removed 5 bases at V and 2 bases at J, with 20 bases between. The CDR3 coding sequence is TGTGCCAGCAGCGTCTTTAAGGGGCTCCGAGACACAGATACGCAGTATTTT. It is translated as CASSVFKGLRDTDTQYF.

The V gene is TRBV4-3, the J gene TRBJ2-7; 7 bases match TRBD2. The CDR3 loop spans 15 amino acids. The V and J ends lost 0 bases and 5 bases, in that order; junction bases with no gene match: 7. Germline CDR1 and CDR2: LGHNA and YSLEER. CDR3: CASSQEWREWDEQYF. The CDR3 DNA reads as TGCGCCAGCAGCCAAGAGTGGCGGGAGTGGGACGAGCAGTACTTC.

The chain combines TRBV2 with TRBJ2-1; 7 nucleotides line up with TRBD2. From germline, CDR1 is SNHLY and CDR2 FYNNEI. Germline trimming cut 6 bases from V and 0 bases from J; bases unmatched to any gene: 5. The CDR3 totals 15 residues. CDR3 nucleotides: TGTGCCAGCAGCCAACTAGCGAACTCCTACAATGAGCAGTTCTTC. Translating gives CASSQLANSYNEQFF.

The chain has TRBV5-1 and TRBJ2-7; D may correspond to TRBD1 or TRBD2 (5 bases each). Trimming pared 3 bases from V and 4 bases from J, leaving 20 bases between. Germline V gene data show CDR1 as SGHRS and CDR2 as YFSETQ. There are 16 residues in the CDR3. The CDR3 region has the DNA TGCGCCAGCAGCTCGGAGGTTAGGGGCCCCAATTACGAGCAGTACTTC. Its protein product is CASSSEVRGPNYEQYF.

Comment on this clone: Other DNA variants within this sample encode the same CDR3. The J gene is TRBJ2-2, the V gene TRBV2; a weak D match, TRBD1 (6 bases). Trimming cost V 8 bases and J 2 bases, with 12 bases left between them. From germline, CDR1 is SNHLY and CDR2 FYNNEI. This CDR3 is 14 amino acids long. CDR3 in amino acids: CASVQGPNTGELFF. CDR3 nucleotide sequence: TGTGCCAGCGTGCAGGGGCCAAACACCGGGGAGCTGTTTTTT.

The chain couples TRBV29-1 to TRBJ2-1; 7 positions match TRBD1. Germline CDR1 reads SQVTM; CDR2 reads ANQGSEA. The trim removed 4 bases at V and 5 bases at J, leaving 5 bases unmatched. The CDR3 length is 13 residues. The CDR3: CSVGTGDDNEQFF. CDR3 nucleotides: TGCAGCGTTGGGACAGGCGATGACAATGAGCAGTTCTTC.

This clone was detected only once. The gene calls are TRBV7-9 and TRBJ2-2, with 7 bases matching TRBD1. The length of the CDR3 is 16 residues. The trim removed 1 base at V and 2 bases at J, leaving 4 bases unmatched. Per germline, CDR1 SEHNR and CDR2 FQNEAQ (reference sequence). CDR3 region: CASSLGQGVNTGELFF. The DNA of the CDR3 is TGTGCCAGCAGCTTAGGACAGGGCGTCAACACCGGGGAGCTGTTTTTT.

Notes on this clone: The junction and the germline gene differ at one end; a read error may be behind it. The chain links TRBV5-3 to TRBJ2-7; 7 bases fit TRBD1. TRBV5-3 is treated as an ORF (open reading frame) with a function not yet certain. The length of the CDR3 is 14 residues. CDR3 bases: TGTGCCAGCAGCTTCGGGGACAGACACTACGAGCAGTACTTC. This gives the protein CASSFGDRHYEQYF.

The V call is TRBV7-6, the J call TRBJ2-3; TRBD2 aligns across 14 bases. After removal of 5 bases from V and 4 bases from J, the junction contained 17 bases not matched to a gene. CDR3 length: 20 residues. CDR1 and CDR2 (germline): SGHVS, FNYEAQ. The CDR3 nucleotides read TGTGCCAGCAGCCGCCGGACTAGCGGGAGGAATATGACTTGGGCAGATACGCAGTATTTT. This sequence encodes CASSRRTSGRNMTWADTQYF. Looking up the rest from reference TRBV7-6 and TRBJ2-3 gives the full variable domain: GAGVSQSPRYKVTKRGQDVALRCDPISGHVSLYWYRQALGQGPEFLTYFNYEAQQDKSGLPNDRFSAERPEGSISTLTIQRTEQRDSAMYRCASSRRTSGRNMTWADTQYFGPGTRLTVL.

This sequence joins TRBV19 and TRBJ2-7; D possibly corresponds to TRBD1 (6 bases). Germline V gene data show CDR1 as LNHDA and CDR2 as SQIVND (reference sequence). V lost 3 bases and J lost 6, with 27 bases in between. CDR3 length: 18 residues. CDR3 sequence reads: CASSIGNFGTAIGGEQYF. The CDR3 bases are TGTGCCAGTAGTATCGGGAATTTCGGGACCGCAATAGGGGGCGAGCAGTACTTC. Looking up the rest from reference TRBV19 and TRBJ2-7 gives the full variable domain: DGGITQSPKYLFRKEGQNVTLSCEQNLNHDAMYWYRQDPGQGLRLIYYSQIVNDFQKGDIAEGYSVSREKKESFPLTVTSAQKNPTAFYLCASSIGNFGTAIGGEQYFGPGTRLTVT.

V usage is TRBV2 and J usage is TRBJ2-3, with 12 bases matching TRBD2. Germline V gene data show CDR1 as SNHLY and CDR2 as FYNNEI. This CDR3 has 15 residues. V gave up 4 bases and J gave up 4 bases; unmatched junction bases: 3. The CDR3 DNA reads TGTGCCAGCAGTGTGACTAGCGGGAGCGCAGATACGCAGTATTTT. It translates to CASSVTSGSADTQYF.

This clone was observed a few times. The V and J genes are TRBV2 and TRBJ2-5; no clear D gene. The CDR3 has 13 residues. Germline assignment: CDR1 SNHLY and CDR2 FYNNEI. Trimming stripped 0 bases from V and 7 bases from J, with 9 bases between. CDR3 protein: CASSEALSATQYF. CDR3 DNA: TGTGCCAGCAGTGAAGCGTTAAGTGCGACCCAGTACTTC.

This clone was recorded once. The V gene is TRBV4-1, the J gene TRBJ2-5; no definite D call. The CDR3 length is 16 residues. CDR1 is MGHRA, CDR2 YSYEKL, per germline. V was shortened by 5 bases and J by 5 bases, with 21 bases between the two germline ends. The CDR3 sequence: CASSSTSSDLSETQYF. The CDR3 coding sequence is TGCGCCAGCAGCTCCACGTCCAGCGACCTTTCGGAGACCCAGTACTTC.

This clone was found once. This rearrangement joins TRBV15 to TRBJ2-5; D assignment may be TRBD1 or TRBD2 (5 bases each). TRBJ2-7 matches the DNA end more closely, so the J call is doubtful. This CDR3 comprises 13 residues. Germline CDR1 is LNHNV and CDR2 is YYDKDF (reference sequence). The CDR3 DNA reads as TGTGCCACCAGCAGCCGGGACGCCTACGAGCAGTACTTC. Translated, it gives CATSSRDAYEQYF.

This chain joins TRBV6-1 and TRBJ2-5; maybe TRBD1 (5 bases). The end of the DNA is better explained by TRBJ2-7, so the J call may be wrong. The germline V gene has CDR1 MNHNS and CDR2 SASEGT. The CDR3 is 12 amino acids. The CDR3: CASRTGSYEQYF. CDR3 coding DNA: TGTGCCAGTAGAACAGGCTCCTACGAGCAGTACTTC.

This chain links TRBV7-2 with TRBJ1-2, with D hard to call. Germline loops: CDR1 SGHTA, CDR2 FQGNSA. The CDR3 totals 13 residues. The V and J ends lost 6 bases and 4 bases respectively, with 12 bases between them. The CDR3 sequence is CASSRAGIYGYTF. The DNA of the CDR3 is TGTGCCAGCAGTCGGGCTGGGATCTATGGCTACACCTTC. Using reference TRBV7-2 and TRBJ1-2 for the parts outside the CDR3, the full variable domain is GAGVSQSPSNKVTEKGKDVELRCDPISGHTALYWYRQSLGQGLEFLIYFQGNSAPDKSGLPSDRFSAERTGGSVSTLTIQRTQQEDSAVYLCASSRAGIYGYTFGSGTRLTVV.

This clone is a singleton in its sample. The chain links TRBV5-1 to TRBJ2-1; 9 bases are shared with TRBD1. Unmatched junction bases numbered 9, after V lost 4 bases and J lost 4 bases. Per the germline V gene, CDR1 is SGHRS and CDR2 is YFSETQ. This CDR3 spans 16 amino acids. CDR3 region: CASSIAGTGKYNEQFF. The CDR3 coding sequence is TGCGCCAGCAGCATAGCCGGGACAGGGAAATACAATGAGCAGTTCTTC.

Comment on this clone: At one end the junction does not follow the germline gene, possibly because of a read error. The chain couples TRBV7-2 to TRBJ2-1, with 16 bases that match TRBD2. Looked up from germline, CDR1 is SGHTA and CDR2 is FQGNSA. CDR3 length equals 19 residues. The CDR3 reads CAGSQQPGTSGRVKNEQFF. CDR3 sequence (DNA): TGTGCCGGCAGCCAACAACCTGGGACTAGCGGGAGGGTTAAGAATGAGCAGTTCTTC.

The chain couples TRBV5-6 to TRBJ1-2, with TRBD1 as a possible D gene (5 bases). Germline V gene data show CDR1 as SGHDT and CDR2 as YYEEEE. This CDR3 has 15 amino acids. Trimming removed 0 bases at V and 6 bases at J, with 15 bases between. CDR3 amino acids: CASSLAFGGVNGYTF. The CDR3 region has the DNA TGTGCCAGCAGCTTGGCCTTCGGGGGGGTAAATGGCTACACCTTC.

The CDR3 reads CASSAPGFYEQYF. The DNA of the CDR3 is TGTGCCAGCAGCGCGCCGGGTTTCTACGAGCAGTACTTC. The J gene is TRBJ2-7, the V gene TRBV9; D uncertain. Germline V CDR1 and CDR2: SGDLS, YYNGEE. This CDR3 contains 13 residues. With 3 bases removed from V and 3 bases from J, the gap between germline ends came to 10 bases.